This TCR beta chain emerged from a study of T cell responses to AZD1222 COVID-19 vaccine. TCRdb's table, derived via immunoSEQ multiplex PCR, lists solely in-frame clones and lacks some. The profile shows roughly 160,000 clones, around 95% of them singletons. The germline gives CDR1 MGHRA, CDR2 YSYEKL. This CDR3 contains 15 residues. V shed 4 bases, J shed 8 bases, and the junction held 13 bases outside the gene matches. For this clone: Antigen: not known.

Regarding the study as a whole: Spike-specific TCR breadth and depth rose after two AZD1222 doses.

The clonotype was recovered from an adult in good health. The chain is built from TRBV4-1 and TRBJ1-2, with 7 nucleotides matching TRBD1. This sample comprised peripheral blood, obtained on day 0 of AZD1222 vaccination. Here the CDR3 reads CASSLPTGKAGGYTF. The DNA of the CDR3 is TGCGCCAGCAGCCTCCCGACAGGGAAGGCGGGGGGCTACACCTTC.